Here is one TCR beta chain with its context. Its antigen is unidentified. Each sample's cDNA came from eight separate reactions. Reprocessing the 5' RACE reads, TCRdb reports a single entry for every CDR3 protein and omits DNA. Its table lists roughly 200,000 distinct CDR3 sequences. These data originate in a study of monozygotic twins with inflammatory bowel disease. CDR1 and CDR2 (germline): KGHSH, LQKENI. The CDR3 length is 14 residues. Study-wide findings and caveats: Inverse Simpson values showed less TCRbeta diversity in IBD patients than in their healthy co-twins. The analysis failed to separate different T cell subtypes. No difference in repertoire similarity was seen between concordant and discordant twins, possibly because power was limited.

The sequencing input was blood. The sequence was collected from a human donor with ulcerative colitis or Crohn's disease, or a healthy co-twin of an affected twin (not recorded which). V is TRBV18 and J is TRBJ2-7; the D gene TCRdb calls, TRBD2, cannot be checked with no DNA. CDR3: CASSQGRHLYEQYF.